The TCR beta chain described here comes from a study of blood T cell repertoires in COVID-19. Details on this clone: In the same sample, other DNA sequences code for this CDR3.

The CDR3 totals 14 residues. The V gene's germline CDR1 is LNHDA and CDR2 SQIVND (reference sequence). V was pared by 4 bases and J by 1 base, with 11 bases between. Per the original methods: Estimated nucleated cell counts came from reference gene primer amplification. Generated by immunoSEQ multiplex PCR, the TCRdb table keeps only in-frame clones and is missing some. V, J and clone size were drawn from that table, and D and trimming were deduced from the DNA. The table lists approximately 290,000 clones, about 91% of them singletons. The chain links TRBV19 to TRBJ2-7; TRBD2 might be the D (6 bases). The sequence came from an older woman with acute or convalescent COVID-19. What was sequenced was peripheral blood. DNA of the CDR3: TGTGCCAGTAGTACCGGGACTGGATCCTACGAGCAGTACTTC. Amino acids: CASSTGTGSYEQYF.